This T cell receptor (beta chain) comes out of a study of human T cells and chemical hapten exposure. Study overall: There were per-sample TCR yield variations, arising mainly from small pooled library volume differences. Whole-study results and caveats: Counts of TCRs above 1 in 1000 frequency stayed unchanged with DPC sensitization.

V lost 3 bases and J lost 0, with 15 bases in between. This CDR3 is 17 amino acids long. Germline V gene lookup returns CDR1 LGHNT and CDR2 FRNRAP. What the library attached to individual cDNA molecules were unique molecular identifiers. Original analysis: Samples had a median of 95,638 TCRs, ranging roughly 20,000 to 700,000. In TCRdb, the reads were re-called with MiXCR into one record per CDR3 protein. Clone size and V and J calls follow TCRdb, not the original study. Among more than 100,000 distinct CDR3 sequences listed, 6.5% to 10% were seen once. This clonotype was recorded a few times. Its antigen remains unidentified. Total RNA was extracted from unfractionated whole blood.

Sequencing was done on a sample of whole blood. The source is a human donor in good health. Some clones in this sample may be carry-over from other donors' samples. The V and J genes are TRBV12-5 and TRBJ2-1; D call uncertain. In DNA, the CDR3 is TGTGCTAGTGGTTTCAGCCACCTGGTAGGCTCCTACAATGAGCAGTTCTTC. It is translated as CASGFSHLVGSYNEQFF.